This T cell receptor (beta chain) was found in a study of molecular identifiers for immune sequencing clone quantification. Study-wide findings and caveats: In a background of 900,000 to 1,000,000 naive cells, spiked Jurkat TCR RNA from one cell was reportedly detectable.

From germline, CDR1 is SGHTA and CDR2 FQGTGA. CDR3 length: 17 amino acids. Deletions cut 6 bases from V and 8 bases from J, with 27 bases between. Naive CD8 T cells were FACS-sorted by CD8+CD4-CCR7+CD45RA+ markers. The bulk TCR libraries were made with methods described before and with listed TCR primers. TCRdb re-called the PCR reads with MiXCR, one entry per CDR3 protein. The sample yields nearly 650,000 distinct CDR3 sequences, over 25% seen once. In regard to this clonotype: Its antigen is as yet unknown.

The specimen sequenced was naive CD8+ T cells from blood, with Jurkat cell RNA spiked in. Regarding subset: FACS-sorted CD8+CD4-CCR7+CD45RA+ naive T cells. The chain uses TRBV7-3 and TRBJ2-3; tentative D call: TRBD2 (6 bases). The receptor's source is a human donor in good health. Some libraries in this study had Jurkat cell RNA spiked in. This CDR3 reads CASSPRTWDVGAGTQYF. CDR3 DNA: TGTGCCAGCAGTCCCAGGACGTGGGATGTGGGAGCGGGTACGCAGTATTTT.